This TCR beta chain appears in the sequencing data of a study of blood T cell repertoires in COVID-19. Study in general: The United States, Italy and Spain supplied acute and convalescent COVID-19 samples.

The CDR3 spans 13 residues. V lost 10 bases, J lost 1 base, and 6 bases stayed unmatched. Germline V lookup: CDR1 MDHEN, CDR2 SYDVKM. This clone was detected only a few times. Per the original methods: Amplification of reference gene primers was used by the study to estimate nucleated cell counts. Sequenced by immunoSEQ multiplex PCR; TCRdb stores in-frame clones only, minus some. V and J calls and clone size are given by that table; D and trimming were obtained from the DNA. Seen here are a few hundred thousand clones, 80% to 90% observed once, and the top ten hold around 1.1%. Donors of Cohort 3 who recovered were those that had two negative PCRs, clearance, or symptom resolution.

This TCR came from a man aged 25 to 40 who had recovered from COVID-19. The sample comprised PBMCs or T cells enriched from blood (not recorded which). The genes are TRBV28 and TRBJ2-7; 8 positions match TRBD2. CDR3 DNA: TGTGCCATCAGCGGGAGTTGGTCCTACGAGCAGTACTTC. Encoded protein: CAISGSWSYEQYF.